Below, 28 T cell receptor beta chains from the same sample are listed, as sequenced in a study of shared clonotypes between healthy human individuals. Clones were read by immunoSEQ multiplex PCR, and TCRdb kept only the in-frame ones, dropping some. The data show 950,000 to 1,100,000 clones, around 76% seen once. The material sequenced was memory CD4+ T cells sorted from blood. Subset given: CD45RA-negative fraction. These receptors originate from a man aged 18 to 35 in good health.

This clone was observed a few times. The chain is built from TRBV27 and TRBJ1-3; D is uncertain. CDR1 MNHEY and CDR2 SMNVEV come from the germline V gene (reference sequence). The CDR3 consists of 14 residues. V lost 5 bases, J lost 0 bases, and 8 bases lay in between. The CDR3 DNA reads TGTGCCAGCAGTGGACTTCTCTCTGGAAACACCATATATTTT. Its protein is CASSGLLSGNTIYF.

The chain has TRBV30 and TRBJ1-1; 7 bases are a match to TRBD1. The germline gives CDR1 GTSNPN, CDR2 SVGIG (reference sequence). V lost 2 bases to trimming and J lost 4 bases; unmatched junction nucleotides: 4. This CDR3 spans 13 amino acids. DNA of the CDR3: TGTGCCTGGAGTAAGGGGGCAGGCACTGAAGCTTTCTTT. Amino acid sequence: CAWSKGAGTEAFF.

This clone was recorded only once. This CDR3 is CASSFQTSTGELFF. CDR3 nucleotide sequence: TGTGCCAGCAGCTTCCAAACTAGCACCGGGGAGCTGTTTTTT. The gene calls are TRBV11-2 and TRBJ2-2; D might be TRBD2 (5 bases). This CDR3 is 14 amino acids long. Trimming cost V 3 bases and J 4 bases, with 9 bases left between them. The germline V gene encodes CDR1 SGHAT and CDR2 FQNNGV. The full variable domain, in which reference TRBV11-2 and TRBJ2-2 provide the parts outside the CDR3, is EAGVAQSPRYKIIEKRQSVAFWCNPISGHATLYWYQQILGQGPKLLIQFQNNGVVDDSQLPKDRFSAERLKGVDSTLKIQPAKLEDSAVYLCASSFQTSTGELFFGEGSRLTVL.

This clone was observed a few times. The chain couples TRBV9 to TRBJ2-1, with D unresolved. V was shortened by 4 bases and J by 0 bases, with 8 bases between the two germline ends. Germline CDR1 reads SGDLS; CDR2 reads YYNGEE. The CDR3 has 14 residues. The CDR3 loop is CASSRWDSYNEQFF. DNA of the CDR3: TGTGCCAGCAGCCGATGGGACTCCTACAATGAGCAGTTCTTC.

The rearrangement uses TRBV5-1 and TRBJ2-7; possible D gene TRBD1, 6 bases. The CDR3 runs to 15 residues. Trimming left V 0 bases short and J 5 bases short, with 15 bases between. CDR1 is SGHRS and CDR2 is YFSETQ in the germline V gene. CDR3 sequence: CASSLAGTPVDEQYF. For the CDR3, the DNA is TGCGCCAGCAGCTTGGCGGGGACACCCGTAGACGAGCAGTACTTC.

V and J are TRBV7-2 and TRBJ2-5, with D maybe TRBD2 (7 bases). Germline CDR1 is SGHTA and CDR2 is FQGNSA. Trimming removed 3 bases from V and 5 bases from J, with 16 bases in between. The CDR3 runs 15 residues. The CDR3 here is CASSLGGPMGETQYF. For the CDR3, the DNA is TGTGCCAGCAGCTTGGGGGGGCCTATGGGCGAGACCCAGTACTTC.

The rearrangement links TRBV6-1 to TRBJ2-2; TRBD1 matches 9 bases. The CDR3 has 15 amino acids. V trimming: 7 bases; J trimming: 4 bases; junction bases outside the gene matches: 7. Germline V CDR1 and CDR2: MNHNS, SASEGT. The CDR3 DNA reads as TGTGCCAGCAAGGAACAGGGGGCGGTCACCGGGGAGCTGTTTTTT. This translates into CASKEQGAVTGELFF.

The J gene is TRBJ1-3, the V gene TRBV5-1; 7 bases align to TRBD1. The CDR3 runs to 15 residues. The V gene end was trimmed by 4 bases and the J gene end by 3 bases; junction bases not matched to a gene: 7. CDR1 is SGHRS, CDR2 YFSETQ, per germline. The CDR3 DNA reads TGCGCCAGCAGCCCGACAGGGTTGTTTGGAAACACCATATATTTT. Translating gives CASSPTGLFGNTIYF. Together with reference TRBV5-1 and TRBJ1-3, the CDR3 gives the full variable domain: KAGVTQTPRYLIKTRGQQVTLSCSPISGHRSVSWYQQTPGQGLQFLFEYFSETQRNKGNFPGRFSGRQFSNSRSEMNVSTLELGDSALYLCASSPTGLFGNTIYFGEGSWLTVV.

The J gene is TRBJ2-2, the V gene TRBV2, with D unresolved. The CDR3 runs 13 residues. The germline gives CDR1 SNHLY, CDR2 FYNNEI. V lost 4 bases, J lost 4 bases, and 7 bases lay in between. The DNA of the CDR3 is TGTGCCAGCAGTGGGCGGACCACCGGGGAGCTGTTTTTT. This codes for CASSGRTTGELFF.

V and J are TRBV28 and TRBJ1-5; D not resolved. Trimming pared 3 bases from V and 3 bases from J, leaving 9 bases between. CDR1 is MDHEN and CDR2 is SYDVKM in the germline V gene. The CDR3 extends over 14 amino acids. CDR3 sequence reads: CASSFPGVNQPQHF. CDR3 bases: TGTGCCAGCAGTTTCCCGGGAGTCAATCAGCCCCAGCATTTT.

This rearrangement joins TRBV15 to TRBJ1-1, with D unresolved. The germline V gene has CDR1 LNHNV and CDR2 YYDKDF (reference sequence). The length of the CDR3 is 14 residues. V was cut by 5 bases and J by 3 bases, with 13 bases left in between. The CDR3 loop is CATSRRTVDTEAFF. The DNA for the CDR3 is TGTGCCACCAGCCGCAGAACCGTCGACACTGAAGCTTTCTTT.

As concerns this clone: Other DNA sequences in this sample translate to the same CDR3. The rearrangement links TRBV5-1 to TRBJ2-1, with 10 nucleotides matching TRBD2. Germline loops: CDR1 SGHRS, CDR2 YFSETQ. The V and J ends lost 8 bases and 7 bases, in that order; junction bases with no gene match: 3. The CDR3 extends over 12 amino acids. The CDR3: CASSSGGNEQFF. In nucleotides, the CDR3 is TGCGCCAGTTCTAGCGGGGGTAATGAGCAGTTCTTC.

Ten or more counts support this clone. Other nucleotide sequences from this sample produce the same CDR3. The chain joins TRBV10-1 to TRBJ2-7, with TRBD1 as a possible D gene (5 bases). This CDR3 has 13 amino acids. The V gene lost 3 bases and the J gene lost 1 base, with 7 bases spanning the gap. Per the germline V gene, CDR1 is WNHNN and CDR2 is SYGVQD (reference sequence). The CDR3 loop reads CASSESGSYEQYF. The CDR3 coding sequence is TGCGCCAGCAGTGAATCAGGGTCCTACGAGCAGTACTTC.

The chain recombines TRBV27 with TRBJ2-3; TRBD1 aligns across 8 bases. The CDR3 covers 14 residues. CDR1 is MNHEY and CDR2 is SMNVEV in the germline V gene (reference sequence). After removal of 10 bases from V and 6 bases from J, the junction contained 12 bases not matched to a gene. The CDR3 here is CAIYIQGAMDTQYF. In DNA form, the CDR3 reads TGTGCCATCTACATCCAGGGGGCCATGGATACGCAGTATTTT.

J is TRBJ2-7 and V is TRBV5-1; D unresolved. Germline V gene lookup returns CDR1 SGHRS and CDR2 YFSETQ. V lost 0 bases and J 1 base, leaving 8 bases between the germline ends. This CDR3 comprises 14 residues. CDR3 in amino acids: CASSLAVTSYEQYF. The CDR3 DNA sequence: TGCGCCAGCAGCTTGGCCGTTACTTCCTACGAGCAGTACTTC.

Notes on this clone: The same CDR3 also results from other DNA sequences found in this sample. The chain is built from TRBV7-9 and TRBJ1-3, with 10 bases lining up with TRBD1. Germline V gene sequence: CDR1 SEHNR, CDR2 FQNEAQ (reference sequence). V gave up 6 bases and J gave up 2 bases; unmatched junction bases: 4. The CDR3 has 15 amino acids. In DNA, the CDR3 is TGTGCCAGCAGTTCCGGACAGGGGGCTGGAAACACCATATATTTT. This translates into CASSSGQGAGNTIYF.

This clone was picked up one time. The chain carries TRBV7-2 and TRBJ2-1; 7 bases fit TRBD2. The J segment lost 3 bases and the V segment lost 6 bases, leaving 11 bases of the junction unmatched. The CDR3 consists of 16 residues. Germline values: CDR1 SGHTA, CDR2 FQGNSA. CDR3 amino acids: CASRTRGGRGYNEQFF. The DNA of the CDR3 is TGTGCCAGCAGAACTCGGGGAGGGAGGGGCTACAATGAGCAGTTCTTC.

Note on this clone: In the same sample, other DNA sequences code for this CDR3. In DNA form, the CDR3 reads TGCGCCAGCAGCAGGGCCGGGGGTACCTACAATGAGCAGTTCTTC. This codes for CASSRAGGTYNEQFF. The V and J genes are TRBV5-1 and TRBJ2-1, with a possible D match to TRBD2 (6 bases). The CDR3 has 15 residues. The V and J ends lost 4 bases and 2 bases respectively, with 13 bases between them. Germline loops: CDR1 SGHRS, CDR2 YFSETQ.

V is TRBV6-5 and J is TRBJ2-6; D gene ambiguous. The V end lost 8 bases, the J end lost 5 bases, and 13 bases lay between the germline ends. The CDR3 covers 14 residues. Germline V lookup: CDR1 MNHEY, CDR2 SVGAGI. In DNA, the CDR3 is TGTGCCAGCGGGGAAAGAGGCTGGGCCAACGTCCTGACTTTC. Its protein product is CASGERGWANVLTF.

The chain carries TRBV5-1 and TRBJ2-1, with TRBD2 identical over 8 bases. This CDR3 comprises 13 residues. V dropped 4 bases and J dropped 10; count of bases not matched to a gene: 7. Germline lookup yields CDR1 SGHRS and CDR2 YFSETQ. The CDR3 protein is CASSMLAGKEQFF. The CDR3 DNA sequence: TGCGCCAGCAGCATGTTAGCGGGGAAAGAGCAGTTCTTC.

The rearrangement links TRBV11-2 to TRBJ2-7, with a weak D call TRBD2 (6 bases). V lost 3 bases and J 4 bases, leaving 13 bases between the germline ends. Germline CDR1 reads SGHAT; CDR2 reads FQNNGV. The CDR3 totals 14 residues. The CDR3 DNA follows: TGTGCCAGCAGCTTCGGTCGGGGGTCGTACGAGCAGTACTTC. Residues: CASSFGRGSYEQYF. Combining the CDR3 with reference TRBV11-2 and TRBJ2-7 gives the whole variable domain EAGVAQSPRYKIIEKRQSVAFWCNPISGHATLYWYQQILGQGPKLLIQFQNNGVVDDSQLPKDRFSAERLKGVDSTLKIQPAKLEDSAVYLCASSFGRGSYEQYFGPGTRLTVT.

V gene TRBV4-2 combines with J gene TRBJ1-6; a possible D gene is TRBD1 (5 bases). CDR3 length equals 18 residues. Trimming took off 0 bases at V and 7 bases at J, with 19 bases between the two ends. Germline V lookup: CDR1 LGHNA, CDR2 YNFKEQ. CDR3 sequence reads: CASSQETVGGHQNSPLHF. CDR3 in DNA: TGTGCCAGCAGCCAAGAAACGGTAGGAGGACACCAAAATTCACCCCTCCACTTT.

Notes on this clone: Other nucleotide sequences from this sample produce the same CDR3. The chain is built from TRBV5-1 and TRBJ2-3, with a weak D call TRBD2 (5 bases). Trimming shortened V by 0 bases and J by 4 bases, and 9 bases separated the two germline ends. CDR1 and CDR2 from the germline V gene are SGHRS and YFSETQ. The CDR3 runs 14 residues. The CDR3 loop reads CASSLGGVADTQYF. DNA for the CDR3: TGCGCCAGCAGCTTGGGGGGAGTCGCAGATACGCAGTATTTT.

This chain connects TRBV27 to TRBJ1-5; D remains ambiguous. The V end was cut by 5 bases, the J end by 1 base, with 15 bases between. This CDR3 comprises 16 residues. Germline CDR1 is MNHEY and CDR2 is SMNVEV (reference sequence). In DNA form, the CDR3 reads TGTGCCAGCAGTAAAGGAAGGACCCTCAGCAATCAGCCCCAGCATTTT. Protein sequence: CASSKGRTLSNQPQHF.

The chain has TRBV6-6 and TRBJ2-1; 10 nucleotides match TRBD2. V was clipped by 7 bases and J by 7 bases; unmatched bases: 7. The CDR3 length is 14 residues. Germline CDR1 and CDR2: MNHNY and SVGAGI (reference sequence). The CDR3 DNA reads TGTGCCAGCAAATTAGCGGGGGGCACGAATGAGCAGTTCTTC. This gives the protein CASKLAGGTNEQFF.

The V call is TRBV6-6, the J call TRBJ2-5, with D possibly being TRBD1 (7 bases). This CDR3 is 13 amino acids long. Trimming removed 8 bases from V and 1 base from J, with 11 bases in between. Germline-derived CDR1 and CDR2 are MNHNY and SVGAGI (reference sequence). The CDR3 region is CASGGTAQETQYF. CDR3 nucleotides: TGTGCCAGCGGAGGGACAGCCCAAGAGACCCAGTACTTC.

The chain joins TRBV5-1 to TRBJ2-2, with TRBD2 identical over 8 bases. The CDR3 spans 16 residues. The junction had 9 bases not matched to a gene; V was cut back by 4 bases and J by 4 bases. Germline V gene sequence: CDR1 SGHRS, CDR2 YFSETQ. CDR3 region: CASSPSSGRGTGELFF. CDR3 bases: TGCGCCAGCAGCCCATCAAGCGGGAGAGGCACCGGGGAGCTGTTTTTT.

The chain links TRBV5-1 to TRBJ2-2; a possible D gene is TRBD1 (5 bases). Germline CDR1 SGHRS, CDR2 YFSETQ. Trimming left V 4 bases short and J 5 bases short, with 9 bases between. The CDR3 sequence is 13 residues long. CDR3 region: CASSPQGTGELFF. As DNA, the CDR3 is TGCGCCAGCAGCCCCCAGGGAACCGGGGAGCTGTTTTTT.